This T cell receptor beta chain was sequenced during a study of tumor-infiltrating lymphocytes in primary liver carcinoma (dated by TCRdb to the late 2010s). At the level of the whole study: Of the five patients (three men and two women, aged 30 to 69 years), four had hepatocellular carcinoma and one had combined HCC and intrahepatic cholangiocarcinoma. A total of some 35 specimens from 5 patients underwent TCRbeta repertoire sequencing, comprising around 25 tumor regions, 5 adjacent noncancerous liver tissues and 5 peripheral blood samples. Technical replicate repertoires showed high reproducibility, with mean shared-clone rates roughly 0.89 and correlation coefficients above 0.95. TCRbeta repertoire sequencing, expression microarrays and whole-exome sequencing were combined in the study across five regions of each liver tumor, with adjacent normal tissue and blood also included. Tumors of the five patients were stage T1-T3 N0M0 with maximum diameters of roughly 4.2 to 11 cm. The roughly 27 tumor region samples were profiled with Agilent mRNA microarrays so that TCRbeta repertoire diversity could be related to the local molecular phenotype. Samples yielded roughly 3.65 to 7.13 million productive TCRbeta reads; read depth did not differ significantly between tissue types.

The germline V gene specifies MRHNA as CDR1 and SNTAGT as CDR2. The CDR3 goes from the cysteine to the phenylalanine over 15 residues. Left in the record is the CDR3 DNA by itself, 45 bases read in frame from the first base. Broader findings and caveats from the paper: Only about 7.5-25% of top clones were found in all five regions of a tumor, suggesting spatial heterogeneity of tumor-infiltrating T cells. Only four or five patients were included in the study, and the authors note that the findings should be validated in a larger study. Pairs of tumor regions showed greater repertoire overlap (mean approximately 35%) than tumor-adjacent pairs (17%) or tumor-blood pairs (about 15%), which is consistent with antigen-driven expansion. The top 250 clones accounted for a significantly greater share of the repertoire in tumors than in blood (p = 0.039). Because the samples were bulk and unsorted, CD4+ and CD8+ T cell repertoires could not be compared. Because sequencing covered only the TCR beta chain and unpaired alpha chains were not captured, true repertoire diversity is likely underestimated.

Without any cell sorting, total RNA and DNA were co-extracted from about 21-30 mg of bulk tissue using the AllPrep DNA/RNA mini kit. Four to six patients with histopathologically diagnosed primary liver carcinoma underwent surgical resection in China between November 2015 and March 2016. Chronic HBV infection was present in the patients, and the patients were treatment-naive at sampling. Each tumor was sampled at five spatially separated regions: the tumor centre plus the superior, inferior, left-lateral and right-lateral poles. More than 85% viable tumor cells were found by histology in every tumor sample. Fresh tumor and adjacent tissue pieces were bisected; one half was stored in RNAlater at -80°C, the other sent for histology. In its sample, this clonotype was seen once. Its antigen has not been determined. This sequence may be a read error, since a much larger clone differs from it by one base.

Using a constant-region primer and ProtoScript II reverse transcriptase, TCRbeta-specific cDNA was reverse-transcribed from 500 ng total RNA. Construction of the TCRbeta libraries relied on three nested rounds of multiplex PCR, following a slightly modified ARM-PCR procedure. Each of the first two PCR rounds ran for around 11 cycles and used multiplex TRBV1-TRBV30 forward primers together with a Cbeta reverse primer. Sample barcodes and Illumina adapters were attached in a final 25-cycle PCR using Deep VentR polymerase. Before sequencing, amplicons of 200-500 bp were purified from gel using a QIAquick gel extraction kit. An Illumina HiSeq 2500 was used to sequence the TCRbeta amplicons, generating 250-bp paired-end reads. On the study's bioinformatics: Reads were quality-trimmed with Trimmomatic v0.33, and paired reads were merged with FLASH v1.2.11 to recover full CDR3 sequences. MiGEC v1.2.1b assigned V, D and J germline segments to the rearranged TCRbeta sequences. Clonotype statistics, along with Shannon-Wiener diversity indices, were calculated using VDJtools v1.0.0. Except for diversity analysis, only each sample's 250 most abundant clonotypes were used in subsequent analyses to reduce sampling bias. Starting from the raw public reads, TCRdb applied fastp trimming at Q25, assembled clones with MiXCR and retained in-frame beta chains. Each entry merges the rows of one CDR3 protein and shows their most common DNA and genes. What appears here as the V and J calls and clone size reflects TCRdb's work, not the paper's. The sample table contains some 110,000 distinct CDR3 sequences; only one count was recorded for 60% to 75% of them. Of the sample, 7.5% to 8.5% is held by the ten largest clones.

This clonotype was sampled from a woman in her fifties or sixties with primary liver carcinoma and hepatitis B virus infection. The rearrangement joined TRBV6-4 to TRBJ2-2, with 10 bases aligning to TRBD1. Material: liver tumor tissue from sampling region 3. The cell subset or site label for this specimen denotes: tumor region T3, left-lateral pole. This receptor has the CDR3 CASSDSTGGTGVLFF. The DNA is as follows: TGTGCCAGCAGTGACTCGACAGGGGGCACCGGGGTGCTGTTTTTT.